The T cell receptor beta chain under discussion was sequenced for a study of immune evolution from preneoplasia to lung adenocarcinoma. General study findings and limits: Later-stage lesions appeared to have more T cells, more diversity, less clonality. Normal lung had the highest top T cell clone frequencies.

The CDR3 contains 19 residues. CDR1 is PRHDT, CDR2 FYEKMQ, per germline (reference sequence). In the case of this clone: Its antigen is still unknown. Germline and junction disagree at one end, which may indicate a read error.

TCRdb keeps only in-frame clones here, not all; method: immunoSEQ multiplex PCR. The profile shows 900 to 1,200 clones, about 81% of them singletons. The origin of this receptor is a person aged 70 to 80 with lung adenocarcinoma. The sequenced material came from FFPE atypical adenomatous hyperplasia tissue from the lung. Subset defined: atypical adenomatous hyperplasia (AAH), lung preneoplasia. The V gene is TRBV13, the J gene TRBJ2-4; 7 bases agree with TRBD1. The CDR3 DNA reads TGTGCCAGCAGCATAGGGGGCAGGGGGTTGGTACTGGCCAAAAACATTCAGTACTTC. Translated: CASSIGGRGLVLAKNIQYF.